The 2 T cell receptor beta chains listed next were all sequenced from one sample in a study of T-cell reconstitution after alpha-beta-depleted transplantation in children (dated by TCRdb to the mid-2010s). Read against the paper, the sample's treatment or condition label means: allogeneic hematopoietic cell transplantation with graft depleted of TCRalphabeta T cells and CD19 B cells. The library was made by PCR. These reads were obtained on an Illumina HiSeq 2500. TCR libraries were prepared with molecular barcoding, using unique molecular identifiers to normalize TCRbeta repertoire quantification. TCRdb reanalyzed the raw reads on its own, using fastp at Q25 for trimming and MiXCR for clone calling, and kept in-frame beta chains. When rows share a CDR3 protein, they turn into one entry using the most common DNA and genes. Present in this sample are about 98,000 distinct CDR3 sequences, 23% of which were seen just once. 20% to 25% of the sample rests with the top ten.

The input for sequencing was PBMCs, taken before TCRalphabeta/CD19-depleted stem cell transplant. These receptors came from a boy between 2 and 10 years old with acute lymphoblastic leukemia, due to receive a stem cell transplant.

This clonotype was recorded many times. The rearrangement uses TRBV5-1 and TRBJ2-3; the D is unclear. Between the trimmed V and J ends, which lost 4 bases and 5 bases, there was a span of 14 bases. CDR1 is SGHRS, CDR2 YFSETQ, per germline. This CDR3 spans 14 amino acids. In nucleotides, the CDR3 is TGCGCCAGCAGCCTACAGCAGTGGGGAGATACGCAGTATTTT. It is translated as CASSLQQWGDTQYF.

The V and J genes are TRBV9 and TRBJ2-3, with a possible D match to TRBD2 (6 bases). V gave up 1 base and J gave up 0 bases, with 9 bases separating them. From germline, CDR1 is SGDLS and CDR2 YYNGEE. The CDR3 totals 15 residues. CDR3 residues: CASSVSGTSTDTQYF. The CDR3, as DNA: TGTGCCAGCAGCGTATCAGGGACTAGCACAGATACGCAGTATTTT.